The 31 T cell receptor beta chains reported below all come from one sample, sequenced in a study of T cell clonality in common variable immunodeficiency (dated by TCRdb to about 2015). Receptor libraries were prepared by the immunoSEQ multiplex PCR assay. The source is immuneACCESS, and TCRdb retained only in-frame sequences with V and J called. Part of the clones is not carried over; for the studies checked, unresolved V genes explain less than half of this, and the remainder is unexplained. This sample includes some 64,000 clones, and none of them was observed just once. The ten top clones hold roughly 1.6% of the sample. The material sequenced was peripheral blood mononuclear cells. These receptors all stem from a person between 18 and 75 years old in good health.

The table lists this clone with many counts. From the germline J gene comes the end of the CDR3, since the read stops 3 residues before it. The chain uses TRBV12-3 or TRBV12-4 and TRBJ2-2; 10 bases fit TRBD2. The V segment lost 2 bases and the J segment 3 bases; nucleotides outside the gene matches: 0. The CDR3 totals 15 residues. The part of the CDR3 DNA that was read is TGTGCCAGCAGTTTAAGCGGGAGGGACACCGGGGAG. Its protein product is CASSLSGRDTGE. The whole CDR3 reads CASSLSGRDTGELFF.

This clone was seen repeatedly, ten times or more. Coverage ceases 3 residues before the CDR3 finishes, and the germline J gene fills in the end. The J gene is TRBJ2-1, the V gene TRBV20-1, with TRBD2 matching over 8 bases. J gave up 5 bases and V 5 bases, and 8 bases lay outside the gene matches. This CDR3 spans 14 amino acids. In germline, CDR1 is DFQATT, CDR2 SNEGSKA (reference sequence). CDR3 in amino acids: CSAGLAGEDNEQFF. CDR3 DNA (partial): TGCAGTGCTGGACTAGCCGGAGAGGACAATGAG.

This clone appeared many times. Read coverage stops 3 residues before the CDR3 terminus; the germline J gene supplies the remainder. V gene TRBV3-1 (or the pseudogene TRBV3-2) combines with J gene TRBJ1-2; 11 positions agree with TRBD1. The germline V gene has CDR1 LGHDT and CDR2 YNNKEL (reference sequence). Trimming at V came to 3 bases and at J to 4 bases, leaving 7 bases not matched to a gene. The CDR3 spans 16 residues. The CDR3 protein is CASSHTGTGGVYGYTF. The CDR3 bases that were read are TGTGCCAGCAGCCATACCGGGACAGGGGGAGTCTATGGC.

Ten or more counts support this clone. Sequencing ends 3 residues short of the CDR3 end; the germline J gene provides the rest. This chain uses TRBV29-1 with TRBJ1-1; TRBD1 matches at 7 bases. Germline V lookup: CDR1 SQVTM, CDR2 ANQGSEA. V gave up 7 bases and J gave up 0 bases; unmatched junction bases: 8. The CDR3 covers 14 residues. The sequenced part of the CDR3 DNA is TGCAGCGGGATAGGGGGCGGGTTGAACACTGAA. Translated: CSGIGGGLNTE. In full, the CDR3 is CSGIGGGLNTEAFF.

At least ten counts were recorded for this clone. Coverage ceases 3 residues before the CDR3 finishes, and the germline J gene fills in the end. The chain carries TRBV4-1 and TRBJ1-5; no clear D. The germline CDR1 and CDR2 sequences are MGHRA and YSYEKL. The germline V and J ends were trimmed by 0 bases and 5 bases, with 11 bases remaining between them. This CDR3 region has 15 residues. The sequenced part of the CDR3 DNA is TGCGCCAGCAGCCAAGATGCGGCAGATCATCAGCCC. It specifies CASSQDAADHQP. The complete CDR3 sequence is CASSQDAADHQPQHF.

This clone was observed many times. The read stops 3 residues short of the end of the CDR3; the missing end is completed from the germline J gene. The rearrangement links TRBV20-1 to TRBJ2-4; tentative D call: TRBD1 (5 bases). The CDR3 length is 13 residues. Germline V lookup: CDR1 DFQATT, CDR2 SNEGSKA (reference sequence). V was pared by 6 bases and J by 0 bases, with 9 bases between. The sequenced part of the CDR3 DNA is TGCAGTGCCCCGCAGGGAGCCAAAAACATT. Translating gives CSAPQGAKNI. The full-length CDR3 reads as CSAPQGAKNIQYF.

This clone was counted many times. The DNA read from the CDR3 is TGCAGTGCTGTAATAGCGGGGGGGATTAACAATGAG. Translation gives CSAVIAGGINNE. The full CDR3 protein is CSAVIAGGINNEQFF. The V and J genes are TRBV20-1 and TRBJ2-1, with TRBD2 identical over 11 bases. The read terminates 3 residues ahead of where the CDR3 ends, so the germline J gene completes it. Germline CDR1 reads DFQATT; CDR2 reads SNEGSKA (reference sequence). CDR3 length: 15 residues. J gave up 5 bases and V 5 bases, and 8 bases lay outside the gene matches.

This clone was seen repeatedly, ten times or more. The read halts 3 residues ahead of the CDR3 end, with the missing end drawn from the germline J gene. This chain uses TRBV28 with TRBJ2-7; 7 bases agree with TRBD2. The trim removed 3 bases at V and 2 bases at J, leaving 10 bases unmatched. CDR1 is MDHEN and CDR2 is SYDVKM in the germline V gene. This CDR3 comprises 16 residues. This CDR3 reads CASSFKRPSGTYEQYF. Partial CDR3 DNA: TGTGCCAGCAGTTTCAAGAGGCCTAGCGGAACCTACGAG.

There are many counts of this clone. Sequencing ends 3 residues short of the CDR3 end; the germline J gene provides the rest. The chain couples TRBV5-1 to TRBJ2-1; D gene ambiguous. From germline, CDR1 is SGHRS and CDR2 YFSETQ. The CDR3 length is 15 residues. Trimming cost V 0 bases and J 9 bases, with 16 bases left between them. CDR3 DNA, as far as it was read: TGCGCCAGCAGCTTGGGGCTCAGTAAGGCAACTGAG. Translating it yields CASSLGLSKATE. The whole CDR3 sequence reads CASSLGLSKATEQFF.

This clone was counted many times. The CDR3 end is not reached by the read, which stops 3 residues before it; the germline J gene fills it in. The gene calls are TRBV18 and TRBJ1-2, with D perhaps matching TRBD1 (5 bases). The CDR3 length is 16 residues. Germline lookup yields CDR1 KGHSH and CDR2 LQKENI. The V gene lost 6 bases and the J gene lost 0 bases, with 17 bases spanning the gap. The sequenced CDR3 bases are TGTGCCAGCTCCCCCGCCGCGTCAGGGTCTAACTATGGC. Residues: CASSPAASGSNYG. The CDR3, in full, reads CASSPAASGSNYGYTF.

This clone has at least ten counts. The part of the CDR3 DNA that was read is TGCAGTGCTAAAGCCGGACAGGGGGATGGC. Translation gives CSAKAGQGDG. The CDR3, in full, reads CSAKAGQGDGYTF. This chain joins TRBV20-1 and TRBJ1-2; 10 bases match TRBD1. The observed sequence ends 3 residues before the CDR3 terminus, with the missing tail filled in from the germline J gene. J was trimmed by 6 bases and V by 4 bases; bases with no gene match: 5. The CDR3 is 13 residues long. Germline V gene data show CDR1 as DFQATT and CDR2 as SNEGSKA (reference sequence).

The sample holds many counts of this clone. With the read ending 3 residues before the CDR3 end, the germline J gene is used to fill in that end. The V call is TRBV20-1, the J call TRBJ2-7, with 9 bases lining up with TRBD1. The J segment lost 4 bases and the V segment lost 0 bases, leaving 7 bases of the junction unmatched. This CDR3 has 15 amino acids. From germline, CDR1 is DFQATT and CDR2 SNEGSKA (reference sequence). The covered CDR3 bases are TGCAGTGCTAGAGATCGGGACAGGGACTTTTACGAG. Translation: CSARDRDRDFYE. The full CDR3 is CSARDRDRDFYEQYF.

This clone was seen ten or more times. The CDR3 is cut off 3 residues early in the read; its end comes from the germline J gene. The genes are TRBV6-1 and TRBJ2-3; D might be TRBD1 (6 bases). Trimming cost V 2 bases and J 8 bases, with 11 bases left between them. The germline V gene encodes CDR1 MNHNS and CDR2 SASEGT. This CDR3 is built from 13 residues. The CDR3 DNA, read in part, is TGTGCCAGCAGTGAACTGACAGGAATTACG. This codes for CASSELTGIT. The CDR3 in full is CASSELTGITQYF.

This clone was counted between two and nine times. The CDR3 extends 3 residues past the end of the read, so its final part is completed from the germline J gene. The rearrangement links TRBV6-2 or TRBV6-3 to TRBJ2-7, with TRBD1 as a possible D gene (5 bases). V was cut by 2 bases and J by 2 bases, with 7 bases left in between. This CDR3 comprises 13 residues. The germline V gene encodes CDR1 MNHEY and CDR2 SVGEGT. This chain's CDR3 is CASSYSRAYEQYF. CDR3 DNA (partial): TGTGCCAGCAGTTACAGCAGGGCCTACGAG.

This clone was seen many times. With the read ending 3 residues before the CDR3 end, the germline J gene is used to fill in that end. This sequence joins TRBV28 and TRBJ1-3, with D possibly TRBD1 on 6 matching bases. The V end was cut by 7 bases, the J end by 2 bases, with 15 bases between. The CDR3 is 15 amino acids. The germline CDR1 and CDR2 sequences are MDHEN and SYDVKM. The covered CDR3 bases are TGTGCCAGCACCGAACAGGGCCGGGCTGGAAACACC. Protein product: CASTEQGRAGNT. The whole CDR3 reads CASTEQGRAGNTIYF.

At least ten counts were recorded for this clone. The sequenced fragment ends 3 residues before the CDR3 boundary, so the rest is inferred from the germline J gene. The chain couples TRBV5-1 to TRBJ1-1, with 10 bases that match TRBD1. This CDR3 contains 14 residues. Per germline, CDR1 SGHRS and CDR2 YFSETQ. V lost 6 bases and J lost 1; bases outside the gene matches: 3. The CDR3 loop reads CASIRDRGNTEAFF. The DNA read from the CDR3 is TGCGCCAGCATTAGGGACAGGGGGAACACTGAA. Based on the CDR3 plus reference TRBV5-1 and TRBJ1-1, the full variable domain is KAGVTQTPRYLIKTRGQQVTLSCSPISGHRSVSWYQQTPGQGLQFLFEYFSETQRNKGNFPGRFSGRQFSNSRSEMNVSTLELGDSALYLCASIRDRGNTEAFFGQGTRLTVV.

Comment on this clone: The missing CDR3 end, 3 residues past where the read stops, is filled in from the germline J gene. The rearrangement uses TRBV5-1 and TRBJ2-4; 9 bases agree with TRBD1. The CDR3 spans 20 residues. The V and J ends lost 0 bases and 3 bases, in that order; junction bases with no gene match: 16. Germline CDR1 is SGHRS and CDR2 is YFSETQ. Partial CDR3 DNA: TGCGCCAGCAGCTTGGTTGGGGGAGAACAGGGGGCACAAGACAAAAACATT. Amino acid sequence: CASSLVGGEQGAQDKNI. The entire CDR3 protein reads CASSLVGGEQGAQDKNIQYF.

This clone was counted at least ten times. Sequencing ends 3 residues short of the CDR3 end; the germline J gene provides the rest. The chain couples TRBV2 to TRBJ1-1, with D maybe TRBD1 (6 bases). The CDR3 is 16 amino acids. Germline CDR1 SNHLY, CDR2 FYNNEI. V lost 6 bases, J lost 7 bases, and 24 bases lay in between. The CDR3 DNA, read in part, is TGTGCCAGCAGCCGAATCCATGTGAGACAGGCGGGTGAA. Its translation is CASSRIHVRQAGE. The whole CDR3 protein reads CASSRIHVRQAGEAFF. Supplemented by reference TRBV2 and TRBJ1-1, the full variable domain reads EPEVTQTPSHQVTQMGQEVILRCVPISNHLYFYWYRQILGQKVEFLVSFYNNEISEKSEIFDDQFSVERPDGSNFTLKIRSTKLEDSAMYFCASSRIHVRQAGEAFFGQGTRLTVV.

In its sample, this clone was seen many times. The read terminates 3 residues ahead of where the CDR3 ends, so the germline J gene completes it. The chain links TRBV5-1 to TRBJ1-2; a weak D match, TRBD1 (6 bases). This CDR3 is 15 amino acids long. Germline CDR1 SGHRS, CDR2 YFSETQ. The V end was cut by 4 bases, the J end by 0 bases, with 13 bases between. The CDR3 loop is CASSPGGGPNYGYTF. The covered CDR3 bases are TGCGCCAGCAGCCCCGGGGGGGGGCCTAACTATGGC.

This clone came up a few times. The read ends 3 residues before the CDR3 terminus; that terminus is restored from the germline J gene. V usage is TRBV11-1 and J usage is TRBJ1-1, with D perhaps matching TRBD1 (5 bases). The V gene's germline CDR1 is SGHAT and CDR2 FQDESV (reference sequence). The CDR3 length is 12 residues. The covered CDR3 bases are TGTGCCAGCAGCCAGGAGGGGTTGGGG. This gives the protein CASSQEGLG. The whole CDR3 region reads CASSQEGLGAFF.

There are many counts of this clone. The read falls 3 residues short of the CDR3 end, and the missing part is taken from the germline J gene. This chain joins TRBV2 and TRBJ2-2; D is perhaps TRBD2 (5 bases). V was pared by 6 bases and J by 4 bases, with 12 bases between. Germline values: CDR1 SNHLY, CDR2 FYNNEI. This CDR3 has 14 residues. The CDR3 bases that were read are TGTGCCAGCAGCTCCCCAAGCGGCACCGGGGAG. Protein product: CASSSPSGTGE. The full-length CDR3 reads as CASSSPSGTGELFF.

This clone has at least ten counts. The read stops 3 residues short of the end of the CDR3; the missing end is completed from the germline J gene. The rearrangement joins TRBV5-6 to TRBJ2-7; TRBD1 agrees at 7 bases. V gave up 0 bases and J gave up 5 bases; unmatched junction bases: 8. Germline V CDR1 and CDR2: SGHDT, YYEEEE. The CDR3 has 15 residues. CDR3 DNA (partial): TGTGCCAGCAGCTTGGTGGCAGGGGGTATCGACGAG. This sequence encodes CASSLVAGGIDE. The CDR3 in its entirety is CASSLVAGGIDEQYF.

This clone has at least ten counts. Coverage ceases 3 residues before the CDR3 finishes, and the germline J gene fills in the end. The V call is TRBV24-1, the J call TRBJ2-2; 8 bases agree with TRBD1. V lost 4 bases and J lost 5; bases outside the gene matches: 2. The CDR3 runs to 14 residues. CDR1 is KGHDR, CDR2 SFDVKD, per germline. CDR3 residues: CATSEDRDTGELFF. CDR3 DNA (partial): TGTGCCACCAGTGAGGACAGGGATACCGGGGAG.

This clone was counted ten times or more. Sequencing ends 3 residues short of the CDR3 end; the germline J gene provides the rest. The rearrangement uses TRBV20-1 and TRBJ1-2; 7 positions match TRBD1. Germline CDR1 reads DFQATT; CDR2 reads SNEGSKA (reference sequence). The CDR3 contains 14 residues. J was trimmed by 5 bases and V by 5 bases; bases with no gene match: 11. The sequenced CDR3 bases are TGCAGTGCTTCCCCCGACAGGGAATTTTATGGC. It codes for CSASPDREFYG. The full CDR3 is CSASPDREFYGYTF.

This clone was observed many times. The read ends 3 residues shy of where the CDR3 ends; the end is completed using the germline J gene. The chain carries TRBV5-1 and TRBJ2-1; TRBD1 might be the D (5 bases). The CDR3 runs to 12 residues. From germline, CDR1 is SGHRS and CDR2 YFSETQ. Trimming took 1 base from V and 8 from J, leaving 7 bases between them. The CDR3 sequence is CASSLTGHEQFF. The part of the CDR3 DNA that was read is TGCGCCAGCAGCTTGACAGGACATGAG.

This clone was observed many times. The CDR3 end falls 3 residues outside the read, so it is completed with the germline J gene. The chain joins TRBV29-1 to TRBJ2-2; the D call may be TRBD1 or TRBD2 (5 bases each). The CDR3 sequence is 16 residues long. Trimming removed 4 bases at V and 1 base at J, with 16 bases between. CDR1 is SQVTM, CDR2 ANQGSEA, per germline. The CDR3 loop reads CSVVGRARGNTGELFF. Incomplete CDR3 DNA: TGCAGCGTTGTGGGGAGAGCGAGGGGGAACACCGGGGAG.

This clone came up many times. From the germline J gene comes the end of the CDR3, since the read stops 3 residues before it. The rearrangement uses TRBV7-3 and TRBJ2-3; the match to TRBD2 covers 8 bases. The ends lost 6 bases at V and 0 bases at J; junction bases unmatched: 2. This CDR3 is built from 14 residues. Per germline, CDR1 SGHTA and CDR2 FQGTGA. This CDR3 reads CASRASGSTDTQYF. The part of the CDR3 DNA that was read is TGTGCCAGCAGAGCTAGCGGGAGCACAGATACG.

This clone was observed many times. The DNA ends 3 residues before the CDR3 does, and the rest of the CDR3 is filled in from the germline J gene. This chain uses TRBV28 with TRBJ1-5, with D tentatively TRBD1 (6 bases). CDR3 length equals 17 residues. Trimming cost V 4 bases and J 4 bases, with 20 bases left between them. The germline V gene encodes CDR1 MDHEN and CDR2 SYDVKM. CDR3 DNA, as far as it was read: TGTGCCAGCAGTTCTCATACCGGACGGCAGGGGAATCAGCCC. Translation gives CASSSHTGRQGNQP. In full, the CDR3 reads CASSSHTGRQGNQPQHF.

This clone has a count of ten or more. The read comes to an end 3 residues before the CDR3 does, leaving the germline J gene to fill in the end. The gene calls are TRBV18 and TRBJ1-1, with D tentatively TRBD1 (5 bases). The CDR3 consists of 16 residues. Deletions cut 5 bases from V and 4 bases from J, with 20 bases between. Germline loops: CDR1 KGHSH, CDR2 LQKENI. The covered CDR3 bases are TGTGCCAGCTCATCTCTACCGGACGGGGGGGGCACTGAA. Protein: CASSSLPDGGGTE. The full CDR3 protein reads CASSSLPDGGGTEAFF.

This clone was counted many times. The CDR3 end lies 3 residues beyond the end of the read and is filled in from the germline J gene. The V call is TRBV30, the J call TRBJ2-7; 15 nucleotides align to TRBD2. This CDR3 comprises 15 residues. The germline gives CDR1 GTSNPN, CDR2 SVGIG (reference sequence). The ends lost 3 bases at V and 3 bases at J; junction bases unmatched: 3. CDR3 bases read: TGTGCCTGGAGGCAGGGACTAGCGGGAGGCTACGAG. The encoded protein is CAWRQGLAGGYE. The whole CDR3 is CAWRQGLAGGYEQYF.

This clone was counted between two and nine times. The CDR3 end lies 3 residues beyond the end of the read and is filled in from the germline J gene. This chain links TRBV5-1 with TRBJ2-7, with D perhaps matching TRBD2 (5 bases). The V and J ends lost 5 bases and 3 bases respectively, with 12 bases between them. The CDR3 runs 13 residues. CDR1 SGHRS and CDR2 YFSETQ come from the germline V gene. CDR3 DNA, as far as it was read: TGCGCCAGCAGATTTCGGGGAGACTACGAG. Amino acid sequence: CASRFRGDYE. The whole CDR3 protein is CASRFRGDYEQYF.